This TCR beta chain was sequenced during a study of response to subunit inactivated influenza vaccine (dated by TCRdb to 2017 to 2018). With regard to the full study: Deep quantitative profiling of the T cell receptor repertoire was used in the study to follow responses to a trivalent subunit inactivated influenza vaccine. On the study overall, not on this receptor specifically: The authors suggested that each seasonal influenza vaccination may recruit only a limited number of new T cells.

A few counts support this clonotype. Its antigen remains unidentified. Base-call qualities are not available, and no considerably larger clone is one nucleotide away. Library generation was performed with RT-PCR. The sequencing machine was an Illumina HiSeq 2500. The public reads were run again by TCRdb, first through fastp at Q25 and then through MiXCR, and only productive beta chains were kept. Identical CDR3 proteins give one entry, which carries the most common genes and DNA. In all, the sample holds over 800,000 distinct CDR3 sequences, and over 20% of those were seen once. The ten largest make up roughly 10% of the sample. The cysteine opens and the phenylalanine closes a CDR3 of 13 amino acids. Solely the CDR3 DNA is kept, with 39 bases framed from the first base. V loses 4 bases, J loses 7 bases, and the germline ends lie 13 bases apart. The germline V gene (reference sequence) sets CDR1 to MNHNY and CDR2 to SVGAGI.

The rearranged segments are TRBV6-6 and TRBJ1-2; the D gene cannot be resolved reliably. The sequenced sample was PBMCs from blood, obtained roughly 5 days after vaccination. The sequence was collected from a middle-aged man who received an inactivated influenza vaccine. Donor details come from another sample of the same person, matched by shared clones. The DNA sequence reads TGTGCCAGCAGTTCTACTCGTGGATTTGGCTACACCTTC. This sequence encodes CASSSTRGFGYTF.